Below, 16 T cell receptor beta chains from the same sample are listed, as sequenced in a study of cytomegalovirus exposure and HLA in healthy donors. Both 60 Vbeta primers and 13 Jbeta primers went into the PCR. Libraries were prepared by immunoSEQ multiplex PCR; TCRdb keeps only in-frame clonotypes and omits some of them. The data show around 190,000 clones, 78% seen once. Sequenced: PBMCs. The source of these receptors is a female donor in good health and CMV-seronegative.

V and J are TRBV7-9 and TRBJ1-6; 7 bases are shared with TRBD1. CDR3 length: 15 residues. Germline CDR1 is SEHNR and CDR2 is FQNEAQ (reference sequence). V dropped 1 base and J dropped 11; count of bases not matched to a gene: 8. The CDR3 region has the DNA TGTGCCAGCAGCTTAGGGACAGGAGTTTGGGCACCCCTCCACTTT. Its translation: CASSLGTGVWAPLHF. The full variable domain, in which reference TRBV7-9 and TRBJ1-6 provide the parts outside the CDR3, is DTGVSQNPRHKITKRGQNVTFRCDPISEHNRLYWYRQTLGQGPEFLTYFQNEAQLEKSRLLSDRFSAERPKGSFSTLEIQRTEQGDSAMYLCASSLGTGVWAPLHFGNGTRLTVT.

This clone was recorded only once. The V and J genes are TRBV4-1 and TRBJ2-3; D possibly corresponds to TRBD1 (6 bases). The CDR3 contains 15 residues. V lost 4 bases, J lost 0 bases, and 11 bases lay in between. Germline CDR1 is MGHRA and CDR2 is YSYEKL. The CDR3 spells CASSRIQGSTDTQYF. CDR3 bases: TGCGCCAGCAGCCGAATCCAGGGGAGCACAGATACGCAGTATTTT.

This clone has a single count. The rearrangement joins TRBV7-6 to TRBJ2-5, with TRBD1 matching 8 bases. The CDR3 loop spans 18 amino acids. Losses at the gene ends were 1 base for V and 4 bases for J; bases not matched to a gene: 14. CDR1 is SGHVS, CDR2 FNYEAQ, per germline. CDR3 coding DNA: TGTGCCAGCAGCTTAGGGGTGGCAGGGGGCCGGGGACGAGAGACCCAGTACTTC. Translated: CASSLGVAGGRGRETQYF.

In the case of this clone: The same CDR3 arises from other DNA sequences in this sample as well. The chain has TRBV28 and TRBJ2-2, with 14 bases lining up with TRBD2. In germline, CDR1 is MDHEN, CDR2 SYDVKM. With 8 bases clipped from V and 0 bases from J, the junction kept 8 bases outside the gene matches. The CDR3 contains 18 residues. This CDR3 reads CASGEGLAGASNTGELFF. CDR3 DNA: TGTGCCAGCGGTGAGGGACTAGCGGGGGCCTCGAACACCGGGGAGCTGTTTTTT.

This clone was recorded once. The rearrangement joins TRBV2 to TRBJ2-2; 7 nucleotides line up with TRBD2. The V gene end was trimmed by 4 bases and the J gene end by 1 base; junction bases not matched to a gene: 6. The CDR3 runs 16 residues. Per germline, CDR1 SNHLY and CDR2 FYNNEI. The CDR3 sequence: CASSATSPLNTGELFF. CDR3 nucleotides: TGTGCCAGCAGTGCGACTAGCCCCTTGAACACCGGGGAGCTGTTTTTT. The whole variable domain, remainder taken from reference TRBV2 and TRBJ2-2, is EPEVTQTPSHQVTQMGQEVILRCVPISNHLYFYWYRQILGQKVEFLVSFYNNEISEKSEIFDDQFSVERPDGSNFTLKIRSTKLEDSAMYFCASSATSPLNTGELFFGEGSRLTVL.

The rearrangement links TRBV4-3 to TRBJ2-7, with D possibly TRBD2 on 6 matching bases. This CDR3 comprises 14 residues. CDR1 and CDR2 from the germline V gene are LGHNA and YSLEER. Trimming shortened V by 4 bases and J by 4 bases, and 14 bases separated the two germline ends. As DNA, the CDR3 is TGCGCCAGCAGCCTCTGGACTAAGGGGTACGAGCAGTACTTC. Its translation is CASSLWTKGYEQYF.

The chain is built from TRBV27 and TRBJ1-5, with D possibly TRBD1 on 6 matching bases. This CDR3 contains 16 residues. The germline V and J ends were trimmed by 5 bases and 0 bases, with 14 bases remaining between them. Germline V CDR1 and CDR2: MNHEY, SMNVEV (reference sequence). The CDR3 is CASSLTGPYSNQPQHF. CDR3 bases: TGTGCCAGCAGTCTCACAGGGCCCTATAGCAATCAGCCCCAGCATTTT.

The J gene is TRBJ1-1, the V gene TRBV29-1; TRBD1 agrees at 10 bases. CDR3 length equals 13 residues. The germline gives CDR1 SQVTM, CDR2 ANQGSEA. The V segment lost 7 bases and the J segment 3 bases; nucleotides outside the gene matches: 5. The CDR3 reads CSAVTGGHTEAFF. DNA for the CDR3: TGCAGCGCTGTGACAGGGGGCCACACTGAAGCTTTCTTT.

V and J are TRBV7-9 and TRBJ1-2; D uncertain. V dropped 5 bases and J dropped 0 bases, with 10 bases sitting between them. The CDR3 has 14 amino acids. Germline V lookup: CDR1 SEHNR, CDR2 FQNEAQ (reference sequence). CDR3 nucleotide sequence: TGTGCCAGCAGCCTGACGGGAGCTAACTATGGCTACACCTTC. This codes for CASSLTGANYGYTF.

This chain uses TRBV7-3 with TRBJ1-1, with no clear D. The V gene lost 5 bases and the J gene lost 1 base, with 8 bases spanning the gap. This CDR3 has 13 amino acids. Germline loops: CDR1 SGHTA, CDR2 FQGTGA. The CDR3 spells CASSPQQNTEAFF. DNA for the CDR3: TGTGCCAGCAGCCCGCAACAGAACACTGAAGCTTTCTTT.

The chain combines TRBV27 with TRBJ2-1; the D gene is possibly TRBD2 (6 bases). The CDR3 runs to 13 residues. Germline CDR1 MNHEY, CDR2 SMNVEV (reference sequence). V lost 8 bases and J 8 bases, leaving 16 bases between the germline ends. The DNA for the CDR3 is TGTGCCAGCGCACAAAGGAGGGGTTATGAGCAGTTCTTC. Its protein is CASAQRRGYEQFF.

The rearrangement uses TRBV30 and TRBJ2-7, with D possibly matching TRBD1 (6 bases). Per the germline V gene, CDR1 is GTSNPN and CDR2 is SVGIG (reference sequence). CDR3 length: 13 residues. V was pared by 4 bases and J by 5 bases, with 15 bases between. CDR3 loop: CAWKGTGFNEQYF. DNA of the CDR3: TGTGCCTGGAAGGGTACAGGGTTTAACGAGCAGTACTTC. Drawing the rest from reference TRBV30 and TRBJ2-7, the complete variable domain is SQTIHQWPATLVQPVGSPLSLECTVEGTSNPNLYWYRQAAGRGLQLLFYSVGIGQISSEVPQNLSASRPQDRQFILSSKKLLLSDSGFYLCAWKGTGFNEQYFGPGTRLTVT.

The chain employs TRBV28 and TRBJ2-1, with D unresolved. The germline V gene encodes CDR1 MDHEN and CDR2 SYDVKM. The CDR3 has 15 amino acids. The ends were cut back, 2 bases at V and 4 bases at J, with 12 bases in the middle. Here the CDR3 reads CASSLLQDNYNEQFF. The DNA for the CDR3 is TGTGCCAGCAGTTTACTGCAGGATAATTACAATGAGCAGTTCTTC. The whole variable domain, filled in from reference TRBV28 and TRBJ2-1, reads DVKVTQSSRYLVKRTGEKVFLECVQDMDHENMFWYRQDPGLGLRLIYFSYDVKMKEKGDIPEGYSVSREKKERFSLILESASTNQTSMYLCASSLLQDNYNEQFFGPGTRLTVL.

This chain connects TRBV19 to TRBJ2-5; 8 bases match TRBD1. The trim removed 5 bases at V and 11 bases at J, leaving 13 bases unmatched. CDR1 is LNHDA and CDR2 is SQIVND in the germline V gene (reference sequence). The CDR3 consists of 14 residues. As DNA, the CDR3 is TGTGCCAGTAGTCCGTCGGGCAGGGGGCTTGAGCAGTACTTC. Protein product: CASSPSGRGLEQYF.

On this clone: The sample carries other DNA sequences with the same CDR3. The CDR3 sequence: CASSPQETQYF. Here the CDR3 DNA reads TGTGCCAGCAGCCCACAAGAGACCCAGTACTTC. The rearrangement links TRBV6-6 to TRBJ2-5; D is ambiguous. The germline V gene has CDR1 MNHNY and CDR2 SVGAGI (reference sequence). The CDR3 loop spans 11 amino acids. Trimming removed 6 bases from V and 2 bases from J, with 4 bases in between.

As for this clone: Additional DNA sequences in this sample encode the identical CDR3. The gene calls are TRBV6-1 and TRBJ1-2; D is uncertain. Trimming stripped 1 base from V and 8 bases from J, with 14 bases between. This CDR3 region has 14 residues. Germline V gene lookup returns CDR1 MNHNS and CDR2 SASEGT. CDR3 nucleotides: TGTGCCAGCAGTGAAGAGGTAATAGCGTCCGGCTACACCTTC. It specifies CASSEEVIASGYTF.